This TCR beta chain was captured by sequencing in a study of blood T cell repertoires in COVID-19. The overall study: There were acute and convalescent COVID-19 samples, and they came from the United States, Italy and Spain. The cDNA or gDNA used as material had been derived from T cells, B-cell-depleted T cells, or PBMCs.

Original processing notes: Amplification with reference gene primers provided the estimates of nucleated cell counts. Profiled with immunoSEQ multiplex PCR; TCRdb holds only in-frame clones, not every one. V and J calls and clone size come straight from that table; D and trimming were deduced from the DNA. Altogether some 240,000 clones are present, roughly 84% being singletons, with the ten largest covering around 1.5%. The V segment lost 4 bases and the J segment 4 bases; nucleotides outside the gene matches: 3. The germline gives CDR1 SGHTA, CDR2 FQGNSA. The CDR3 is 14 amino acids. The chain combines TRBV7-2 with TRBJ2-7, with 11 nucleotides matching TRBD2. The TCR originated in a middle-aged woman who had recovered from COVID-19. The sequenced sample consisted of peripheral blood. The CDR3 protein is CASSSGLAGYEQYF. Written as DNA, the CDR3 is TGTGCCAGCAGCTCAGGACTAGCGGGTTACGAGCAGTACTTC.